Listed below are T cell receptor beta chains from one sample, sequenced in a study of CD8 T cells in ankylosing spondylitis. From the 5' RACE reads, TCRdb called clonotypes with MiXCR, one entry per CDR3 protein. The sample contains 100,000 to 150,000 distinct CDR3 sequences, over 15% of which appear only once. Sequencing was done on a sample of blood, either unsorted or a sorted T cell fraction (not recorded which). The receptors derive from a male donor with ankylosing spondylitis. CDR3s leave out the opening cysteine and the closing phenylalanine or tryptophan. Each record gives: CDR3 length, V gene, CDR3 protein.

14 | TRBV27 | ASSLSGSGAYNEQF
11 | TRBV6-2/TRBV6-3 | ASSLVNQETQY
12 | TRBV11-2 | ASSLVPLGPEQY
15 | TRBV9 | ASSVFSRQGPTDTQY
13 | TRBV5-1 | ASSLEAGVYNEQF
13 | TRBV5-6 | ASSFSGRAVGELF
13 | TRBV10-3 | AISEPDPGQYEQY
13 | TRBV29-1 | SVEGSEGTYNEQF
9 | TRBV4-1 | ASSRGLVMF
12 | TRBV29-1 | SVERWEGPQSQY
12 | TRBV19 | ASSSRTNSYEQY
14 | TRBV20-1 | CARTGTGIPDYEQY
13 | TRBV7-8 | ASSLVEGPYQPQH
11 | TRBV29-1 | SETTGPQETQY
15 | TRBV7-9 | ASSSSEIGQSNQPQH
13 | TRBV27 | ASSSPLSSYGEQY
15 | TRBV7-2 | ASSLAPSGSGANVLT
13 | TRBV28 | ASRQAGERGNEQF
13 | TRBV7-9 | ASSLGRGPAYEQY
12 | TRBV15 | ATSRDQPLVRYT
14 | TRBV6-1 | ASSEMPGAANNEQF
13 | TRBV20-1 | SARDRGSRNSPLH
13 | TRBV9 | ASSPHSGWKGEQY
10 | TRBV24-1 | ATSDFPGELF
14 | TRBV12-3/TRBV12-4 | ASSLALLAGYNEQF
12 | TRBV4-1 | ASSQVDRNTEAF
14 | TRBV10-3 | AISESDFEGIQPQH
13 | TRBV7-9 | ASSPGTGAPYTQY
18 | TRBV29-1 | SVVLAGLLEGPIPWETQY
10 | TRBV6-5 | ASSDRRYEQY
12 | TRBV5-5 | ASSLSDSPYEQY
14 | TRBV6-5 | ASSYPTSRRTDTQY
14 | TRBV5-8 | ASSLNAGGLSYEQY
10 | TRBV24-1 | ATSDLPGELF
12 | TRBV29-1 | SVTGHSNTGELF
13 | TRBV19 | ASSPRQGLTDTQY
11 | TRBV7-2 | ASSRTSTDTQY
14 | TRBV7-9 | ASSSGLLDLTGELF
13 | TRBV5-5 | ASSNRDSLAGELF
13 | TRBV12-3/TRBV12-4 | ASSFPGRSYNEQF
12 | TRBV6-5 | ASSYSSGLPGAF
14 | TRBV28 | ASSSLGDGSTDTQY
15 | TRBV2 | ASSVNFRGLRSGEQF
11 | TRBV6-1 | ASSSYRDHEQF
12 | TRBV4-1 | ASSQGAGASPLH
12 | TRBV12-3/TRBV12-4 | ASGGWVSYNEQF
14 | TRBV25-1 | ASSGRTSDRTDTQY
11 | TRBV2 | ASGTVVNYGYT
10 | TRBV28 | ASGSVTDEAF
10 | TRBV27 | ASSGGGNIQY
10 | TRBV29-1 | SVGAANYGYT
13 | TRBV7-2 | ASSPWDRGAYEQY
13 | TRBV9 | ASSAGRGLSYEQY
9 | TRBV20-1 | SASGNTEAF
9 | TRBV2 | ASSEAGEAF
13 | TRBV7-9 | ASSLQRASSYEQY
11 | TRBV2 | AIPGLIFGEQF
15 | TRBV6-5 | ASSYMSGTSSYNEQF